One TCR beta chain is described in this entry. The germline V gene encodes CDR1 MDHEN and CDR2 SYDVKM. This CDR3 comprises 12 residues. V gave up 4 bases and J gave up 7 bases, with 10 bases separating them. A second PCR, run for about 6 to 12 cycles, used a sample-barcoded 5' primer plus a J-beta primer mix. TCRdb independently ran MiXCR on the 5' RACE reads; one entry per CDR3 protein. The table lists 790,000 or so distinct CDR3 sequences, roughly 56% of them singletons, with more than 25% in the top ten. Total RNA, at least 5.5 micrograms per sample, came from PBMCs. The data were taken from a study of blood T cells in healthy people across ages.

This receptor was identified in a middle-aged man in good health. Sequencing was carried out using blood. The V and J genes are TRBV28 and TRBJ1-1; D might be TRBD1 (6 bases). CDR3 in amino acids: CASSWGAGEAFF. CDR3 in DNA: TGTGCCAGCAGTTGGGGGGCTGGTGAAGCTTTCTTT.